This TCR beta chain was found in a study of T cell changes during pregnancy in multiple sclerosis. TCRdb's table, derived via immunoSEQ multiplex PCR, lists solely in-frame clones and lacks some. Among some 74,000 clones listed, roughly 92% were seen once. Only one count was recorded for this clone. Trimming cost V 0 bases and J 3 bases; bases outside gene matches: 8. There are 18 residues in the CDR3. Germline V lookup: CDR1 MRHNA, CDR2 SNTAGT. The sequencing used peripheral blood, collected before pregnancy. This chain joins TRBV6-4 and TRBJ2-3; TRBD2 matches at 11 bases. The source is a female donor with multiple sclerosis, enrolled in a pregnancy study. DNA of the CDR3: TGTGCCAGCAGTGACTCGAGTAGCGGGAGGGCCGGGACAGATACGCAGTATTTT. Its translation is CASSDSSSGRAGTDTQYF.